The next 21 T cell receptor beta chains were all read from a single sample in a study of T cell repertoires in cytomegalovirus infection. TCRdb processed the reads anew with MiXCR; each CDR3 protein has one entry. The table lists under 850,000 distinct CDR3 sequences, approximately 34% of them singletons. Input material: PBMCs. The receptors originated from a human donor in good health (CMV status not recorded). Some clones in this sample may be carry-over from other donors' samples.

This clonotype has just a few counts. J is TRBJ2-1 and V is TRBV12-3 or TRBV12-4; 10 bases are shared with TRBD1. V was clipped by 3 bases and J by 6 bases; unmatched bases: 5. This CDR3 region has 15 residues. The CDR3 loop reads CASSFGQGVANEQFF. The DNA of the CDR3 is TGTGCCAGCAGTTTTGGACAGGGGGTTGCCAATGAGCAGTTCTTC.

The gene calls are TRBV20-1 and TRBJ2-3; D is unresolved. This CDR3 is 14 amino acids long. Trimming took off 3 bases at V and 0 bases at J, with 10 bases between the two ends. Germline CDR1 DFQATT, CDR2 SNEGSKA (reference sequence). The CDR3 protein is CSARDGPSTDTQYF. The CDR3 DNA reads as TGCAGTGCTAGGGACGGGCCAAGCACAGATACGCAGTATTTT.

This clonotype was observed many times. The rearrangement links TRBV7-8 to TRBJ1-5, with 7 bases lining up with TRBD1. The V gene end was trimmed by 5 bases and the J gene end by 3 bases; junction bases not matched to a gene: 7. Germline V CDR1 and CDR2: SGHVS, FQNEAQ. The CDR3 loop spans 15 amino acids. The CDR3: CASSPTGAINQPQHF. In DNA form, the CDR3 reads TGTGCCAGCAGCCCCACAGGGGCGATCAATCAGCCCCAGCATTTT.

The chain carries TRBV25-1 and TRBJ2-7; a possible D gene is TRBD2 (5 bases). Trimming shortened V by 1 base and J by 6 bases, and 16 bases separated the two germline ends. CDR1 and CDR2 from the germline V gene are MGHDK and SYGVNS. The CDR3 length is 15 residues. The CDR3 nucleotides read TGTGCCAGCAGTGAATTTATCCGCTCGGCGGGCGAGCAGTACTTC. It translates to CASSEFIRSAGEQYF.

This clonotype was detected a few times. The chain couples TRBV7-2 to TRBJ2-2, with D possibly TRBD2 on 6 matching bases. Germline values: CDR1 SGHTA, CDR2 FQGNSA. V was clipped by 7 bases and J by 0 bases, with 24 bases between them. The CDR3 is made up of 19 amino acids. For the CDR3, the DNA is TGTGCCAGCACCGTTGTACGGAGGGCCAAAATATCGAACACCGGGGAGCTGTTTTTT. It specifies CASTVVRRAKISNTGELFF. Supplemented by reference TRBV7-2 and TRBJ2-2, the full variable domain reads GAGVSQSPSNKVTEKGKDVELRCDPISGHTALYWYRQSLGQGLEFLIYFQGNSAPDKSGLPSDRFSAERTGGSVSTLTIQRTQQEDSAVYLCASTVVRRAKISNTGELFFGEGSRLTVL.

This clonotype was seen many times. The rearrangement joins TRBV12-3 or TRBV12-4 to TRBJ2-7; D not certain. The CDR3 length is 12 residues. The germline V and J ends were trimmed by 3 bases and 6 bases, with 9 bases remaining between them. The CDR3 DNA sequence: TGTGCCAGCAGTTTTAGATGGTTCGAGCAGTACTTC. Amino acids: CASSFRWFEQYF.

J is TRBJ1-1 and V is TRBV5-6; maybe TRBD1 (6 bases). Germline V gene sequence: CDR1 SGHDT, CDR2 YYEEEE. V shed 0 bases and J shed 1 base, with 13 bases lying between them. The CDR3 has 16 residues. CDR3: CASSLEPGQGNTEAFF. The CDR3 DNA reads as TGTGCCAGCAGCTTGGAACCGGGACAAGGGAACACTGAAGCTTTCTTT.

This clonotype was picked up a small number of times. The chain couples TRBV6-1 to TRBJ2-2; maybe TRBD2 (5 bases). V gave up 0 bases and J gave up 6 bases, with 23 bases separating them. The CDR3 has 19 residues. Per the germline V gene, CDR1 is MNHNS and CDR2 is SASEGT. This chain's CDR3 is CASSEATGYFQEVAGELFF. The CDR3 coding sequence is TGTGCCAGCAGTGAAGCGACTGGTTATTTTCAGGAGGTCGCCGGGGAGCTGTTTTTT.

The chain has TRBV7-2 and TRBJ1-1; TRBD1 matches 7 bases. The V segment lost 1 base and the J segment 6 bases; nucleotides outside the gene matches: 20. Germline V gene sequence: CDR1 SGHTA, CDR2 FQGNSA. This CDR3 has 19 residues. The CDR3 DNA sequence: TGTGCCAGCAGCTTAGGACACCTCGCCCGTACAGGGGAGGTCGCTGAAGCTTTCTTT. Encoded protein: CASSLGHLARTGEVAEAFF.

A word on this clonotype: At one end the junction does not follow the germline gene, possibly because of a read error. The rearrangement links TRBV28 to TRBJ2-1, with 7 bases matching TRBD2. The germline gives CDR1 MDHEN, CDR2 SYDVKM. The CDR3 has 13 residues. The CDR3 DNA sequence: TGTGTCAGCACCGCGGGAGCATACAATGAGCAGTTCTTC. This encodes CVSTAGAYNEQFF.

The rearrangement uses TRBV13 and TRBJ2-5; D ambiguous. V gave up 4 bases and J gave up 2 bases, with 11 bases separating them. The CDR3 runs to 14 residues. CDR1 PRHDT and CDR2 FYEKMQ come from the germline V gene (reference sequence). This CDR3 reads CASSSAEKQETQYF. The CDR3 region has the DNA TGTGCCAGCAGCTCCGCGGAAAAGCAAGAGACCCAGTACTTC.

This clonotype has only one observation. The chain links TRBV12-3 or TRBV12-4 to TRBJ1-4, with TRBD1 as a possible D gene (5 bases). The V and J ends lost 8 bases and 8 bases respectively, with 15 bases between them. CDR3 length: 13 residues. The CDR3 DNA follows: TGTGCCAGCCAGGAGGGGCTTGGGGAAAAACTGTTTTTT. Protein: CASQEGLGEKLFF.

The sample holds many counts of this clonotype. The rearrangement links TRBV28 to TRBJ2-2; D is unresolved. In germline, CDR1 is MDHEN, CDR2 SYDVKM. The germline V and J ends were trimmed by 5 bases and 6 bases, with 7 bases remaining between them. The CDR3 contains 12 residues. The CDR3 nucleotides are TGTGCCAGCAGTATATCTGCCGGGGAGCTGTTTTTT. Protein product: CASSISAGELFF.

To note about this clonotype: Lacking the conserved final phenylalanine or tryptophan, this CDR3 likely reflects a read error. The chain is built from TRBV7-4 and TRBJ1-2, with D uncertain. In germline, CDR1 is SGHVT, CDR2 SQSDAQ. The V gene lost 7 bases and the J gene lost 1 base, with 10 bases spanning the gap. The CDR3 sequence is 13 residues long. The chain's CDR3 is CASTPVINYGYTL. In nucleotides, the CDR3 is TGTGCCAGCACCCCGGTAATTAACTATGGCTACACCTTA.

This clonotype has just a few counts. The gene calls are TRBV6-2 or TRBV6-3 and TRBJ2-1, with 9 bases that match TRBD2. The CDR3 runs to 19 residues. V lost 4 bases to trimming and J lost 4 bases; unmatched junction nucleotides: 17. The germline CDR1 and CDR2 sequences are MNHEY and SVGEGT. CDR3 in amino acids: CASSSELEAGGPLYNEQFF. Written as DNA, the CDR3 is TGTGCCAGCAGTTCCGAACTAGAGGCGGGGGGGCCATTGTACAATGAGCAGTTCTTC.

Notes on this clonotype: The junction does not match germline at one end; this may be a read error. The J gene is TRBJ1-3, the V gene TRBV7-2, with D uncertain. Germline lookup yields CDR1 SGHTA and CDR2 FQGNSA. This CDR3 has 14 residues. The CDR3 is CASSLDGFGNTIYF. CDR3 bases: TGTGCCAGCAGCTTAGACGGGTTCGGAAACACCATCTATTTT.

This chain joins TRBV6-5 and TRBJ1-6; the match to TRBD1 covers 9 bases. With V trimmed by 6 bases and J by 5 bases, 11 bases remained unmatched. The CDR3 consists of 17 residues. Looked up from germline, CDR1 is MNHEY and CDR2 is SVGAGI. The CDR3 loop is CASSATGQGSNNSPLHF. The CDR3 DNA reads as TGTGCCAGCAGCGCGACGGGACAGGGCTCTAATAATTCACCCCTCCACTTT.

CDR3 bases: TGTGCCAGCAATGTATCAGACAGAGGTAATCAGCCCCAGCATTTT. Residues: CASNVSDRGNQPQHF. V and J are TRBV28 and TRBJ1-5; tentatively, D is TRBD1 (5 bases). Germline values: CDR1 MDHEN, CDR2 SYDVKM. This CDR3 is built from 15 residues. Trimming removed 7 bases from V and 4 bases from J, with 17 bases in between.

This clonotype has only a few counts. The chain carries TRBV19 and TRBJ1-1; tentatively, D is TRBD1 (6 bases). The CDR3 contains 17 residues. The germline V and J ends were trimmed by 3 bases and 1 base, with 18 bases remaining between them. Per the germline V gene, CDR1 is LNHDA and CDR2 is SQIVND (reference sequence). CDR3 in amino acids: CASSIPSRGTRNTEAFF. For the CDR3, the DNA is TGTGCCAGTAGTATTCCCTCCCGCGGGACAAGGAACACTGAAGCTTTCTTT.

The rearrangement links TRBV11-2 to TRBJ1-6; no reliable D call. The germline CDR1 and CDR2 sequences are SGHAT and FQNNGV. V dropped 4 bases and J dropped 6 bases, with 19 bases sitting between them. The CDR3 is made up of 17 amino acids. CDR3: CASSSWAQPSFNSPLHF. The DNA of the CDR3 is TGTGCCAGCAGCTCCTGGGCACAGCCGTCTTTTAATTCACCCCTCCACTTT.

This clonotype appeared a few times. The rearrangement links TRBV20-1 to TRBJ1-2, with 7 bases matching TRBD1. The germline CDR1 and CDR2 sequences are DFQATT and SNEGSKA (reference sequence). The V and J ends lost 6 bases and 4 bases, in that order; junction bases with no gene match: 8. The CDR3 contains 13 residues. This CDR3 is CSAPYRGIYGYTF. The CDR3 DNA follows: TGCAGTGCACCTTACAGGGGAATCTATGGCTACACCTTC.